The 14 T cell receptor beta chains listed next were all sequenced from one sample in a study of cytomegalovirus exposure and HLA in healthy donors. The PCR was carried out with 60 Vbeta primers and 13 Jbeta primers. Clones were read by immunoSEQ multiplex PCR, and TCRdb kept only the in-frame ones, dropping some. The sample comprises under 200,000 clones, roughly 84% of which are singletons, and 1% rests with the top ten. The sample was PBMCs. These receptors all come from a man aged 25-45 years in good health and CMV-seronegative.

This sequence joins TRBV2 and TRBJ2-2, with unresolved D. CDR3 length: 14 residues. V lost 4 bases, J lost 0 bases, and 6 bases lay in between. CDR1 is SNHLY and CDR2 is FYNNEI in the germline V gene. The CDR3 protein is CASSVNPNTGELFF. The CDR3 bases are TGTGCCAGCAGTGTTAATCCGAACACCGGGGAGCTGTTTTTT.

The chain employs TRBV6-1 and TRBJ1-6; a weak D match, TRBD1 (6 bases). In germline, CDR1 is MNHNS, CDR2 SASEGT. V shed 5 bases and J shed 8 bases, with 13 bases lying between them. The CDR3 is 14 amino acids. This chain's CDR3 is CASSRDMVDSPLHF. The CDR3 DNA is TGTGCCAGCAGTAGGGACATGGTGGATTCACCCCTCCACTTT.

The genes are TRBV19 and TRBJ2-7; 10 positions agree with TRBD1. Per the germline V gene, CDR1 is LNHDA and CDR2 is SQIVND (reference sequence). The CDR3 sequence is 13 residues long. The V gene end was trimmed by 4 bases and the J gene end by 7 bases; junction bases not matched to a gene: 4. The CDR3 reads CASSTGQGEEQYF. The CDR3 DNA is TGTGCCAGTAGTACTGGACAGGGGGAAGAGCAGTACTTC.

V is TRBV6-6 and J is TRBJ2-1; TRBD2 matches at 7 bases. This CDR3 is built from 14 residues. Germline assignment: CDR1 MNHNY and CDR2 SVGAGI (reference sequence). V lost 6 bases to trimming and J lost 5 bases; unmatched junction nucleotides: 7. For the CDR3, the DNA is TGTGCCAGCAGACCCAGCGGGGCCCACAATGAGCAGTTCTTC. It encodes CASRPSGAHNEQFF.

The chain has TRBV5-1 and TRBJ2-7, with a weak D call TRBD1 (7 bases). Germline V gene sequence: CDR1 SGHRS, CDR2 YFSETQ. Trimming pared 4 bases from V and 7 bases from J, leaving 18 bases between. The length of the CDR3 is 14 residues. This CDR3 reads CASSRDREVREQYF. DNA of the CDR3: TGCGCCAGCAGCCGAGACAGGGAGGTACGGGAGCAGTACTTC.

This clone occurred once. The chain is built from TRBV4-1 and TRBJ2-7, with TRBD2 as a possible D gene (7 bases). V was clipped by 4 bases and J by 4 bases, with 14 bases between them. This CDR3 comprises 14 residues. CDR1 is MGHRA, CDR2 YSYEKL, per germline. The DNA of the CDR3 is TGCGCCAGCAGCCGTGAGGGGGGGCCTTACGAGCAGTACTTC. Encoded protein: CASSREGGPYEQYF.

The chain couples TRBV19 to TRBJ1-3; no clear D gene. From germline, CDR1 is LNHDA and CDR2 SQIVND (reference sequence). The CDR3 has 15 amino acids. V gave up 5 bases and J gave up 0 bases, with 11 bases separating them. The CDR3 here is CASSDMARSGNTIYF. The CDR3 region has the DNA TGTGCCAGTAGTGATATGGCACGCTCTGGAAACACCATATATTTT.

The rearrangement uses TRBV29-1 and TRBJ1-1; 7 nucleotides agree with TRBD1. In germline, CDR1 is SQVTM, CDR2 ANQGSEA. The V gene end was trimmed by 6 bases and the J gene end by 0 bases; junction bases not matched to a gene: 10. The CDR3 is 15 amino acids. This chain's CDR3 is CSVDKTGPLNTEAFF. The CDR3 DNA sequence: TGCAGCGTGGACAAGACAGGGCCCTTGAACACTGAAGCTTTCTTT.

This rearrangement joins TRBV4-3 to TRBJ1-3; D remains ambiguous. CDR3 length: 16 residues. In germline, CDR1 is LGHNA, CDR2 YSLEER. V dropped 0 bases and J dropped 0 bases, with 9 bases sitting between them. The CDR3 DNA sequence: TGCGCCAGCAGCCAAGATGGTGCGAACTCTGGAAACACCATATATTTT. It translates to CASSQDGANSGNTIYF.

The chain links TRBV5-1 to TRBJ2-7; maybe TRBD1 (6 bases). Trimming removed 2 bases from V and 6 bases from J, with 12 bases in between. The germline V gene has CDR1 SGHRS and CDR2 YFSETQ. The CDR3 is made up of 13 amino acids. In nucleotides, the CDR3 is TGCGCCAGCAGCTTCCACAGGGAAGGCGAGCAGTACTTC. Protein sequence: CASSFHREGEQYF.

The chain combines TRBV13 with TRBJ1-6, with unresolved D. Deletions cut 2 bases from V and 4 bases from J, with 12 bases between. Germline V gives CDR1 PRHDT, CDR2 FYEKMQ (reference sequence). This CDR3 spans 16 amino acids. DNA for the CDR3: TGTGCCAGCAGCTTATCCAAGACAACTTATAATTCACCCCTCCACTTT. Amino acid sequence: CASSLSKTTYNSPLHF.

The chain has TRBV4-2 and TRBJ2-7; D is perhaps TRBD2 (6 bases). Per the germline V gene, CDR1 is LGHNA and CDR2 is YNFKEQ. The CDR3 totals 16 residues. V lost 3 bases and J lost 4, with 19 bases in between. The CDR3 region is CASSHKPGTPLYEQYF. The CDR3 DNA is TGTGCCAGCAGCCATAAACCCGGGACTCCGTTATACGAGCAGTACTTC.

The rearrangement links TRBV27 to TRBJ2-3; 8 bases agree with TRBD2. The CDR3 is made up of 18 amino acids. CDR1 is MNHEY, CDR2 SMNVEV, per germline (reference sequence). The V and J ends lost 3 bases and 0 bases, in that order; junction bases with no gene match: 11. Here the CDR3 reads CASSFSSGLITSTDTQYF. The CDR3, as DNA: TGTGCCAGCAGTTTCTCTAGCGGGCTCATTACTAGCACAGATACGCAGTATTTT.

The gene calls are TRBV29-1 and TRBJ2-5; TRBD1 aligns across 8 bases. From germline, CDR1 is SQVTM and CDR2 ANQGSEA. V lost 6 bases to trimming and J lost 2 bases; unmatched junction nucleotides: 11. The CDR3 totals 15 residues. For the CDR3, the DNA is TGCAGCGTCGTCCTAAGCGGACAGGGTCAAGAGACCCAGTACTTC. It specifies CSVVLSGQGQETQYF.